This T cell receptor beta chain was identified in a study of OX40 agonist ivuxolimab in advanced cancers. The V gene end was trimmed by 4 bases and the J gene end by 1 base; junction bases not matched to a gene: 3. Germline lookup yields CDR1 MNHEY and CDR2 SMNVEV (reference sequence). The CDR3 consists of 14 residues. Produced via immunoSEQ multiplex PCR; TCRdb's table is partial and in-frame only. The sample carries tens of thousands of clones, about 86% recorded once. On cycle 4 day 1 and cycle 7 day 1, as well as at baseline, blood was sampled. The sequence came from an adult with an advanced solid tumor such as melanoma, head and neck, liver or kidney cancer. Source: CD4+ or CD8+ T cells sorted from blood, taken in a trial of the OX40 agonist ivuxolimab. The chain uses TRBV27 and TRBJ1-1; 7 bases are a match to TRBD1. CDR3 amino acids: CASSSYRGNTEAFF. In DNA, the CDR3 is TGTGCCAGCAGTTCATACAGGGGGAACACTGAAGCTTTCTTT.